The 28 T cell receptor beta chains below come from one sample, sequenced in a study of cytomegalovirus exposure and HLA in healthy donors. TCRdb's table, derived via immunoSEQ multiplex PCR, lists solely in-frame clones and lacks some. The sample lists tens of thousands of clones; 90% were seen once. The sample comprised PBMCs. Source of these receptors: a young man in good health and CMV-seronegative.

The chain carries TRBV4-2 and TRBJ2-7; TRBD2 aligns across 13 bases. The CDR3 length is 18 residues. The V segment lost 0 bases and the J segment 6 bases; nucleotides outside the gene matches: 11. Per germline, CDR1 LGHNA and CDR2 YNFKEQ. CDR3 in amino acids: CASSQDPRLAGGLGEQYF. CDR3 in DNA: TGTGCCAGCAGCCAAGATCCCCGACTAGCGGGAGGTTTAGGCGAGCAGTACTTC.

This rearrangement joins TRBV4-1 to TRBJ1-2, with a weak D call TRBD1 (6 bases). This CDR3 is 15 amino acids long. Germline V gene data show CDR1 as MGHRA and CDR2 as YSYEKL. The V end was cut by 3 bases, the J end by 2 bases, with 13 bases between. CDR3 nucleotides: TGCGCCAGCAGCCATCACAGGGTCGAGAACTATGGCTACACCTTC. This encodes CASSHHRVENYGYTF.

The rearrangement uses TRBV7-9 and TRBJ2-1; 15 positions agree with TRBD2. This CDR3 has 18 residues. Germline CDR1 is SEHNR and CDR2 is FQNEAQ (reference sequence). The trim removed 5 bases at V and 6 bases at J, leaving 11 bases unmatched. The CDR3 DNA reads as TGTGCCAGCAGCACTCCGGGACTAGCGGGAGGAGCGCGCAATGAGCAGTTCTTC. Protein sequence: CASSTPGLAGGARNEQFF.

The rearrangement uses TRBV6-5 and TRBJ1-5; no clear D gene. The CDR3 consists of 13 residues. The germline V and J ends were trimmed by 8 bases and 2 bases, with 10 bases remaining between them. In germline, CDR1 is MNHEY, CDR2 SVGAGI. The CDR3 region is CASGSRGNQPQHF. CDR3 sequence (DNA): TGTGCCAGCGGTTCTCGGGGCAATCAGCCCCAGCATTTT.

This clone has a single count. Other DNA sequences within the sample encode an identical CDR3. J is TRBJ2-3 and V is TRBV7-9; maybe TRBD1 (6 bases). Germline CDR1 is SEHNR and CDR2 is FQNEAQ (reference sequence). V gave up 1 base and J gave up 3 bases, with 11 bases separating them. The CDR3 sequence is 15 residues long. The CDR3 DNA is TGTGCCAGCAGCTTAGTCGGGCAGGGGACAGATACGCAGTATTTT. It codes for CASSLVGQGTDTQYF.

V usage is TRBV7-9 and J usage is TRBJ2-5, with 13 positions matching TRBD2. This CDR3 has 15 amino acids. V shed 9 bases, J shed 4 bases, and the junction held 8 bases outside the gene matches. From germline, CDR1 is SEHNR and CDR2 FQNEAQ (reference sequence). CDR3 nucleotide sequence: TGTGCCAGTATCGGACTAGCGGGAGTTTTAGAGACCCAGTACTTC. Translation gives CASIGLAGVLETQYF.

The J gene is TRBJ2-5, the V gene TRBV29-1, with unresolved D. There are 12 residues in the CDR3. CDR1 is SQVTM, CDR2 ANQGSEA, per germline. V was shortened by 1 base and J by 2 bases, with 5 bases between the two germline ends. CDR3 sequence reads: CSVEGQQETQYF. The CDR3 nucleotides are TGCAGCGTTGAAGGTCAGCAAGAGACCCAGTACTTC.

The chain uses TRBV11-2 and TRBJ2-1; a weak D match, TRBD2 (6 bases). Germline values: CDR1 SGHAT, CDR2 FQNNGV. V was shortened by 3 bases and J by 4 bases, with 16 bases between the two germline ends. There are 16 residues in the CDR3. The chain's CDR3 is CASSFPEVAAYNEQFF. In DNA form, the CDR3 reads TGTGCCAGCAGCTTCCCCGAGGTAGCGGCTTACAATGAGCAGTTCTTC. Supplemented by reference TRBV11-2 and TRBJ2-1, the full variable domain reads EAGVAQSPRYKIIEKRQSVAFWCNPISGHATLYWYQQILGQGPKLLIQFQNNGVVDDSQLPKDRFSAERLKGVDSTLKIQPAKLEDSAVYLCASSFPEVAAYNEQFFGPGTRLTVL.

The chain uses TRBV7-9 and TRBJ2-5, with 8 bases lining up with TRBD2. The ends lost 5 bases at V and 5 bases at J; junction bases unmatched: 10. CDR3 length: 15 residues. Germline V gene lookup returns CDR1 SEHNR and CDR2 FQNEAQ (reference sequence). The CDR3 nucleotides are TGTGCCAGCAGCCCGCCGCCAGCGGGAGAGGAGACCCAGTACTTC. This gives the protein CASSPPPAGEETQYF.

The chain carries TRBV5-4 and TRBJ2-7, with D possibly being TRBD1 (5 bases). Deletions cut 4 bases from V and 0 bases from J, with 14 bases between. The germline CDR1 and CDR2 sequences are SGHNT and YYREEE (reference sequence). This CDR3 region has 15 residues. CDR3 nucleotide sequence: TGTGCCAGCAGCCCGGCAGGGTTTAGCTCCTACGAGCAGTACTTC. Encoded protein: CASSPAGFSSYEQYF.

Comments on this clone: One end of the junction fails to match germline, which may point to a read error. The V call is TRBV2, the J call TRBJ2-5; 7 bases fit TRBD2. Germline CDR1 SNHLY, CDR2 FYNNEI. CDR3 size: 16 residues. CDR3 amino acids: CASKVIRLAPQGTQYF. As DNA, the CDR3 is TGTGCCAGCAAGGTCATACGACTAGCCCCCCAAGGGACCCAGTACTTC.

Here the CDR3 reads CARSHRQGVAGELFF. CDR3 DNA sequence: TGTGCCAGAAGCCATAGACAGGGAGTCGCCGGGGAGCTGTTTTTT. This rearrangement joins TRBV5-3 to TRBJ2-2; 7 bases line up with TRBD1. TRBV5-3 is an ORF, and what it does is uncertain. Trimming cost V 4 bases and J 6 bases; bases outside gene matches: 9. There are 15 residues in the CDR3.

The CDR3 sequence is CASRGLEAFF. CDR3 nucleotide sequence: TGTGCCAGCAGGGGGCTTGAAGCTTTCTTT. V gene TRBV6-6 combines with J gene TRBJ1-1, with a weak D call TRBD1 (5 bases). The CDR3 extends over 10 amino acids. V lost 6 bases and J lost 7, with 6 bases in between. Germline CDR1 reads MNHNY; CDR2 reads SVGAGI (reference sequence).

The chain recombines TRBV15 with TRBJ2-7; TRBD1 matches at 9 bases. The germline gives CDR1 LNHNV, CDR2 YYDKDF (reference sequence). With 5 bases clipped from V and 5 bases from J, the junction kept 7 bases outside the gene matches. This CDR3 is 14 amino acids long. DNA for the CDR3: TGTGCCACCAGCGGCCGGGACAGGGTCGACGAGCAGTACTTC. This gives the protein CATSGRDRVDEQYF.

V and J are TRBV5-8 and TRBJ2-7; 9 bases line up with TRBD2. Germline lookup yields CDR1 SGHTS and CDR2 YDEGEE. V trimming: 0 bases; J trimming: 12 bases; junction bases outside the gene matches: 4. The CDR3 sequence is 12 residues long. CDR3 loop: CASSLERGVRYF. In DNA, the CDR3 is TGTGCCAGCAGCTTGGAGCGGGGGGTGCGGTACTTC.

The chain carries TRBV27 and TRBJ2-1, with TRBD2 matching over 9 bases. The ends lost 8 bases at V and 4 bases at J; junction bases unmatched: 15. Germline V gene sequence: CDR1 MNHEY, CDR2 SMNVEV (reference sequence). This CDR3 region has 17 residues. The CDR3 region has the DNA TGTGCCAGCCTAAAAAGGGAGGGAGCGGGAGGTTACAATGAGCAGTTCTTC. Its translation: CASLKREGAGGYNEQFF.

The genes are TRBV2 and TRBJ1-1; 7 nucleotides line up with TRBD1. V was pared by 5 bases and J by 1 base, with 4 bases of the junction left unmatched. Germline V gene sequence: CDR1 SNHLY, CDR2 FYNNEI. The length of the CDR3 is 14 residues. This CDR3 is CASSIRGRNTEAFF. The CDR3 DNA reads as TGTGCCAGCAGTATTAGGGGGCGGAACACTGAAGCTTTCTTT.

This sequence joins TRBV19 and TRBJ1-2; D not certain. V was trimmed by 3 bases and J by 5 bases, leaving 22 bases between them. Germline V gene sequence: CDR1 LNHDA, CDR2 SQIVND (reference sequence). The CDR3 loop spans 17 amino acids. The CDR3 nucleotides are TGTGCCAGTAGTATCGCGGGGTCAGTCAATCCTCTTTATGGCTACACCTTC. It yields the protein CASSIAGSVNPLYGYTF.

The J gene is TRBJ2-1, the V gene TRBV28; 7 bases match TRBD2. The V gene's germline CDR1 is MDHEN and CDR2 SYDVKM. The CDR3 contains 15 residues. V dropped 5 bases and J dropped 6; count of bases not matched to a gene: 10. The CDR3 spells CASSPHGLVSNEQFF. CDR3 bases: TGTGCCAGCAGTCCCCACGGACTAGTGAGCAATGAGCAGTTCTTC.

The V and J genes are TRBV9 and TRBJ2-1; TRBD2 matches 8 bases. Germline CDR1 and CDR2: SGDLS and YYNGEE. The length of the CDR3 is 17 residues. The trim removed 3 bases at V and 7 bases at J, leaving 15 bases unmatched. CDR3 region: CASSGRFGGGTKNEQFF. The CDR3, as DNA: TGTGCCAGCAGCGGTAGATTCGGGGGGGGGACGAAGAATGAGCAGTTCTTC.

The V gene is TRBV30, the J gene TRBJ1-4; D remains ambiguous. The germline V gene has CDR1 GTSNPN and CDR2 SVGIG (reference sequence). Trimming pared 5 bases from V and 8 bases from J, leaving 6 bases between. The CDR3 length is 10 residues. CDR3 region: CAWGGEKLFF. CDR3 nucleotides: TGTGCCTGGGGAGGCGAAAAACTGTTTTTT.

The rearrangement joins TRBV30 to TRBJ2-3; 8 nucleotides align to TRBD2. The length of the CDR3 is 14 residues. CDR1 and CDR2 from the germline V gene are GTSNPN and SVGIG (reference sequence). V was pared by 2 bases and J by 5 bases, with 6 bases of the junction left unmatched. The CDR3 region is CAWSRKRERDTQYF. CDR3 sequence (DNA): TGTGCCTGGAGTAGAAAGCGGGAGCGAGATACGCAGTATTTT.

The gene calls are TRBV7-9 and TRBJ1-2, with D maybe TRBD1 (6 bases). Trimming left V 8 bases short and J 3 bases short, with 10 bases between. CDR1 SEHNR and CDR2 FQNEAQ come from the germline V gene (reference sequence). The CDR3 length is 12 residues. This chain's CDR3 is CASGRQDYGYTF. CDR3 sequence (DNA): TGTGCCAGCGGAAGACAGGACTATGGCTACACCTTC.

The rearrangement links TRBV19 to TRBJ2-5; 9 bases line up with TRBD1. J lost 0 bases, V lost 4 bases, and 3 bases had no gene match. This CDR3 has 15 residues. CDR1 is LNHDA and CDR2 is SQIVND in the germline V gene (reference sequence). CDR3 coding DNA: TGTGCCAGTAGTAAGACAGGGGGGTACCAAGAGACCCAGTACTTC. Translating it yields CASSKTGGYQETQYF.

The V and J genes are TRBV6-4 and TRBJ2-4, with 8 bases lining up with TRBD1. The CDR3 runs 22 residues. The V gene end was trimmed by 0 bases and the J gene end by 1 base; junction bases not matched to a gene: 20. Germline values: CDR1 MRHNA, CDR2 SNTAGT. The CDR3 loop reads CASSDSRQGAPYRVYAKNIQYF. CDR3 sequence (DNA): TGTGCCAGCAGTGACTCGAGGCAGGGGGCGCCCTACCGGGTGTATGCCAAAAACATTCAGTACTTC.

The V call is TRBV19, the J call TRBJ2-1; 10 nucleotides align to TRBD2. V lost 4 bases to trimming and J lost 5 bases; unmatched junction nucleotides: 2. Germline loops: CDR1 LNHDA, CDR2 SQIVND (reference sequence). This CDR3 is built from 14 residues. The CDR3 protein is CASSRGLADNEQFF. The CDR3 nucleotides are TGTGCCAGTAGTAGAGGACTAGCGGACAATGAGCAGTTCTTC.

Note on this clone: The sample has other DNA sequences that encode this CDR3 too. This chain uses TRBV5-1 with TRBJ1-5; D is uncertain. Trimming cost V 0 bases and J 2 bases, with 9 bases left between them. Germline V gives CDR1 SGHRS, CDR2 YFSETQ. The CDR3 sequence is 15 residues long. For the CDR3, the DNA is TGCGCCAGCAGCTTGGATGGGCAGGGCAATCAGCCCCAGCATTTT. Translated: CASSLDGQGNQPQHF.

For the CDR3, the DNA is TGTGCCAGCAGTCCACGGGACAGCTATGGCTACACCTTC. Protein: CASSPRDSYGYTF. The chain carries TRBV2 and TRBJ1-2; 7 bases line up with TRBD1. This CDR3 is 13 amino acids long. CDR1 SNHLY and CDR2 FYNNEI come from the germline V gene. Trimming took 5 bases from V and 4 from J; bases not matched to a gene: 4.